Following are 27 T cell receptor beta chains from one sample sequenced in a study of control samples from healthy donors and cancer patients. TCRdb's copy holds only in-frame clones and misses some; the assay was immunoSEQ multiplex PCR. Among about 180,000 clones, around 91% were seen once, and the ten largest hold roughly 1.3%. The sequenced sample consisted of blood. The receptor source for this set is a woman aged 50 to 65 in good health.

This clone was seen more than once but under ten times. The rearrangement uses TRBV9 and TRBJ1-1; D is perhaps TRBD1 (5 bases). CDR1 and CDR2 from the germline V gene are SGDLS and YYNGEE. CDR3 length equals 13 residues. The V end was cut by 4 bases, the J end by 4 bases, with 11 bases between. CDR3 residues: CASSFAGGTEAFF. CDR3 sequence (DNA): TGTGCCAGCAGCTTCGCGGGGGGCACTGAAGCTTTCTTT.

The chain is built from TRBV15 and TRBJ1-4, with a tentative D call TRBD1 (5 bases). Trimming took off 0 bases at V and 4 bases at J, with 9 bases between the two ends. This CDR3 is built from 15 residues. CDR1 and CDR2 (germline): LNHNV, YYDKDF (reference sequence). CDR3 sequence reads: CATSREGLYNEKLFF. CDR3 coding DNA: TGTGCCACCAGCAGAGAGGGGCTATATAATGAAAAACTGTTTTTT.

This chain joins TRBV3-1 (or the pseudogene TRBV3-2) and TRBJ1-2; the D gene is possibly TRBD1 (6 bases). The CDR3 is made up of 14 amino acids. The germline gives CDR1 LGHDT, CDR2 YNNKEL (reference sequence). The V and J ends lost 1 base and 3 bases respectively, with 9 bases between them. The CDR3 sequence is CASSQGGAHYGYTF. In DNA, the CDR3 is TGTGCCAGCAGCCAAGGGGGGGCTCACTATGGCTACACCTTC.

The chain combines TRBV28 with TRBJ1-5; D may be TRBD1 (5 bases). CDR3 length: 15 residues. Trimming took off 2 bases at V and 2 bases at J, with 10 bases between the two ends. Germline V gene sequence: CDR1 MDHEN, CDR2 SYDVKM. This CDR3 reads CASSLPDRGNQPQHF. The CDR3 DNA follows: TGTGCCAGCAGTTTACCCGACAGAGGCAATCAGCCCCAGCATTTT. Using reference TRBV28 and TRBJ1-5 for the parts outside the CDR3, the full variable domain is DVKVTQSSRYLVKRTGEKVFLECVQDMDHENMFWYRQDPGLGLRLIYFSYDVKMKEKGDIPEGYSVSREKKERFSLILESASTNQTSMYLCASSLPDRGNQPQHFGDGTRLSIL.

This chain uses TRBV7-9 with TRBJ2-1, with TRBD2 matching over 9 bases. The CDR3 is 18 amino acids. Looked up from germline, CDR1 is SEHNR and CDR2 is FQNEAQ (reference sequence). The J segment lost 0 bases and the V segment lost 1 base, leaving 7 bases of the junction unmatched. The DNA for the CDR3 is TGTGCCAGCAGCTTAGGTCGAAGCGGGGGGAGCTCCTACAATGAGCAGTTCTTC. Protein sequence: CASSLGRSGGSSYNEQFF.

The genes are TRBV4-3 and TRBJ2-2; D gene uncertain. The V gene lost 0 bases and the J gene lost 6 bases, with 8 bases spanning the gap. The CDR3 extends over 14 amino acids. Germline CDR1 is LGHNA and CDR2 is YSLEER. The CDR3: CASSQDSSSGELFF. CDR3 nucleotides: TGCGCCAGCAGCCAAGATTCGTCTTCCGGGGAGCTGTTTTTT.

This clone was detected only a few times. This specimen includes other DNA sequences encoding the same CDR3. CDR3 DNA sequence: TGTGCCTGGAGTGTCGGCAGCAATCAGCCCCAGCATTTT. It yields the protein CAWSVGSNQPQHF. The chain links TRBV30 to TRBJ1-5, with D hard to call. CDR3 length: 13 residues. V was trimmed by 0 bases and J by 1 base, leaving 4 bases between them. Germline assignment: CDR1 GTSNPN and CDR2 SVGIG (reference sequence).

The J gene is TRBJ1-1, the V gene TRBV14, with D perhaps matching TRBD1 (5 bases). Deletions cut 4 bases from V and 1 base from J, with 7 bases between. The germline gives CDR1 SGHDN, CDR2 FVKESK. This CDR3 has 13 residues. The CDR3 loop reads CASSRGGNTEAFF. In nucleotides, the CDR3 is TGTGCCAGCAGCCGGGGGGGGAACACTGAAGCTTTCTTT.

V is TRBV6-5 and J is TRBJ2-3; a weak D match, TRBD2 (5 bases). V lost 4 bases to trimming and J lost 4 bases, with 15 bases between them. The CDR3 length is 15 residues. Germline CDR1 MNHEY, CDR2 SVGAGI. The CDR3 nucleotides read TGTGCCAGCAGTTCTATGTGGGAGTTACCAGATACGCAGTATTTT. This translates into CASSSMWELPDTQYF.

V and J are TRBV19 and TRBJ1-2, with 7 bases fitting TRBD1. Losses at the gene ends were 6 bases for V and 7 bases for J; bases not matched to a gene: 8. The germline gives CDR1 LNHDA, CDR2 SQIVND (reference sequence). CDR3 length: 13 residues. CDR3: CASRQTGRVGYTF. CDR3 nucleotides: TGTGCCAGTAGACAGACAGGGAGGGTTGGCTACACCTTC.

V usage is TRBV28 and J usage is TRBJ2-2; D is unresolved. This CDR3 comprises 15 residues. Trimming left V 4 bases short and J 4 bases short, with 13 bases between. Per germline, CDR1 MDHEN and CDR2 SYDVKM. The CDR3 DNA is TGTGCCAGCAGTTCCGAAGGTAGAGTCACCGGGGAGCTGTTTTTT. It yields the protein CASSSEGRVTGELFF. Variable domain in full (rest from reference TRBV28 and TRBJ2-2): DVKVTQSSRYLVKRTGEKVFLECVQDMDHENMFWYRQDPGLGLRLIYFSYDVKMKEKGDIPEGYSVSREKKERFSLILESASTNQTSMYLCASSSEGRVTGELFFGEGSRLTVL.

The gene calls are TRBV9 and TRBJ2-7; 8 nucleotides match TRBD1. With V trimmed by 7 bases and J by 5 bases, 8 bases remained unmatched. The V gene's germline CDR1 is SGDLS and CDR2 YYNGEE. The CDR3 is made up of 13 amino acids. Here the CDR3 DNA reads TGTGCCAGCGGCCGGACAGGGTCCCACGAGCAGTACTTC. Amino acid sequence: CASGRTGSHEQYF.

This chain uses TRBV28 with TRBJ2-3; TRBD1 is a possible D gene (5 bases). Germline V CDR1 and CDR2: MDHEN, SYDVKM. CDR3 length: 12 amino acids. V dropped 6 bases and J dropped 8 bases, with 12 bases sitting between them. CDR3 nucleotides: TGTGCCAGCAGCCGCGACAGAGCTACGCAGTATTTT. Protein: CASSRDRATQYF.

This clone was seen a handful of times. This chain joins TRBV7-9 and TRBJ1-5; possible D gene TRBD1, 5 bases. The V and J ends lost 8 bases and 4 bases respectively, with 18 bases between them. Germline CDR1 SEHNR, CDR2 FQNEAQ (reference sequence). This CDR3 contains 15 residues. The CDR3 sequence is CASSGTVTWNQPQHF. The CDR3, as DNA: TGTGCCAGCTCTGGGACGGTGACTTGGAATCAGCCCCAGCATTTT.

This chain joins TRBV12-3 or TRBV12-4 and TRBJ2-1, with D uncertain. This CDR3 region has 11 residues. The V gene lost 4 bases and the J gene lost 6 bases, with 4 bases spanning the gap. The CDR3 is CASSYGNEQFF. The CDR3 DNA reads TGTGCCAGCAGTTACGGCAATGAGCAGTTCTTC.

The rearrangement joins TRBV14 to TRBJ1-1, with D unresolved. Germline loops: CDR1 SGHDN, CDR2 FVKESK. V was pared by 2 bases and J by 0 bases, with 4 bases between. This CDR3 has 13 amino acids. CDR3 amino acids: CASSQNMNTEAFF. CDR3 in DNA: TGTGCCAGCAGCCAAAACATGAACACTGAAGCTTTCTTT.

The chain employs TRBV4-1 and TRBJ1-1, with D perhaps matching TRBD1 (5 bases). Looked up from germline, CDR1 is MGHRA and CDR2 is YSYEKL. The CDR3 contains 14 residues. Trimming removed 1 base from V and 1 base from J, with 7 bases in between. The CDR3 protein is CASSQVGGNTEAFF. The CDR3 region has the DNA TGCGCCAGCAGCCAAGTTGGGGGGAACACTGAAGCTTTCTTT.

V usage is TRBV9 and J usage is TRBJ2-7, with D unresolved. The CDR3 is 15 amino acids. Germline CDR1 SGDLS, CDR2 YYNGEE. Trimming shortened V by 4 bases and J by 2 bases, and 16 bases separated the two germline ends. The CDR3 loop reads CASSTTPSATYEQYF. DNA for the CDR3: TGTGCCAGCAGCACGACGCCGTCCGCGACCTACGAGCAGTACTTC.

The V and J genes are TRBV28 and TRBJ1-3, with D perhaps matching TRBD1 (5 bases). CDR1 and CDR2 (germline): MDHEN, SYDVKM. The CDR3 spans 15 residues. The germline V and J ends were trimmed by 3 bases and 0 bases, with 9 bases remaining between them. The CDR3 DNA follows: TGTGCCAGCAGTTTCGGGGACGCCTCTGGAAACACCATATATTTT. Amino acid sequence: CASSFGDASGNTIYF.

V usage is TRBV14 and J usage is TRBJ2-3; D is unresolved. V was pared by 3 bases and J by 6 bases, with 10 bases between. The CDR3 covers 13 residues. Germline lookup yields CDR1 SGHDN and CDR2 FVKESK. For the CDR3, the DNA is TGTGCCAGCAGCCATTATGGCGTGGATACGCAGTATTTT. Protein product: CASSHYGVDTQYF.

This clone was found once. As DNA, the CDR3 is TGTGCCAGCAGTGAATTGAAGGGCAATCAGCCCCAGCATTTT. This codes for CASSELKGNQPQHF. This chain joins TRBV25-1 and TRBJ1-5, with unresolved D. The CDR3 is 14 amino acids. V lost 1 base, J lost 2 bases, and 6 bases lay in between. Germline V gives CDR1 MGHDK, CDR2 SYGVNS.

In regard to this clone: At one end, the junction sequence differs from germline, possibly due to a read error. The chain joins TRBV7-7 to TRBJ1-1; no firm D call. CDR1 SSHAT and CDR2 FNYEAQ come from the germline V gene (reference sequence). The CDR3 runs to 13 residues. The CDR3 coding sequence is TGTGCTAGCAGCTTAGTTCTGGACACTGAAGCTTTCTTT. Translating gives CASSLVLDTEAFF.

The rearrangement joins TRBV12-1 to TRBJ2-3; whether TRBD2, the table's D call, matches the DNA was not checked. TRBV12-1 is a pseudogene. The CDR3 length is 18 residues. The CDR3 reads CASSFARGKPPLPDTQYF. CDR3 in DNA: TGTGCCAGCAGCTTTGCGCGGGGAAAACCCCCCCTCCCAGATACGCAGTATTTT.

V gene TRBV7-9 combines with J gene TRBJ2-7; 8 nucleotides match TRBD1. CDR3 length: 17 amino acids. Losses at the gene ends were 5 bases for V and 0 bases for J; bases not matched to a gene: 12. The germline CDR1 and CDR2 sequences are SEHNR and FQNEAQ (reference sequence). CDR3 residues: CASSPGHGQGSSYEQYF. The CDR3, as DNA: TGTGCCAGCAGCCCAGGCCATGGACAGGGCAGCTCCTACGAGCAGTACTTC.

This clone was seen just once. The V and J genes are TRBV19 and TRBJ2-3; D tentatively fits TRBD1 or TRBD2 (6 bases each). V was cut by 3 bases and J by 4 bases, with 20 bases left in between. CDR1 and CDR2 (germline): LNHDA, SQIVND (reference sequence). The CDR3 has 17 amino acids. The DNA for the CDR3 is TGTGCCAGTAGTATCGTCCAGGGGATAAGGGGGGCAGATACGCAGTATTTT. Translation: CASSIVQGIRGADTQYF.

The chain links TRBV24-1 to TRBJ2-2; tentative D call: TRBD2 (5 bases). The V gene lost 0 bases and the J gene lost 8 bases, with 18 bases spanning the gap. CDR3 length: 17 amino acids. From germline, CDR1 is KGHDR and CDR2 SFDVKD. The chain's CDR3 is CATSDLGPRGSPGELFF. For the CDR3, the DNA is TGTGCCACCAGTGATTTGGGGCCACGGGGAAGTCCTGGGGAGCTGTTTTTT.

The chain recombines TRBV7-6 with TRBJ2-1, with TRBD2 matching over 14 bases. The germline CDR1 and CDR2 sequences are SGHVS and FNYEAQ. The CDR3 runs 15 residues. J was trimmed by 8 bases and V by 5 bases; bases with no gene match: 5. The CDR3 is CASSPGLAGGDEQFF. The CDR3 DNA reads TGTGCCAGCAGCCCAGGACTAGCGGGAGGCGATGAGCAGTTCTTC.